One and the same sample provided the 29 T cell receptor beta chains below, sequenced in a study of blood T cell repertoires in COVID-19. Clones were sequenced by immunoSEQ multiplex PCR, and TCRdb holds only the in-frame ones, with some missing. This table holds about 180,000 clones, around 85% found once. The material sequenced was peripheral blood. These receptors were collected from a man aged 60 to 75 with acute or convalescent COVID-19.

V usage is TRBV11-2 and J usage is TRBJ1-1; D unresolved. Trimming removed 7 bases at V and 1 base at J, with 10 bases between. Germline assignment: CDR1 SGHAT and CDR2 FQNNGV. The CDR3 sequence is 13 residues long. The chain's CDR3 is CASNRRGNTEAFF. Here the CDR3 DNA reads TGTGCCAGCAATCGTCGGGGGAACACTGAAGCTTTCTTT.

In DNA, the CDR3 is TGCGCCAGCAGCCAAGAGGCAGGACAGGGTCGTGGCTACACCTTC. It is translated as CASSQEAGQGRGYTF. The chain employs TRBV4-3 and TRBJ1-2, with TRBD1 matching 8 bases. CDR1 LGHNA and CDR2 YSLEER come from the germline V gene. The CDR3 runs 15 residues. V shed 0 bases, J shed 7 bases, and the junction held 7 bases outside the gene matches.

The chain is built from TRBV28 and TRBJ2-7; 9 nucleotides agree with TRBD1. This CDR3 has 15 residues. The V segment lost 4 bases and the J segment 3 bases; nucleotides outside the gene matches: 7. In germline, CDR1 is MDHEN, CDR2 SYDVKM. The CDR3 sequence: CASSSPGTGIYEQYF. In DNA form, the CDR3 reads TGTGCCAGCAGTTCCCCCGGGACAGGGATCTACGAGCAGTACTTC. The variable domain in full, with the rest retrieved from reference TRBV28 and TRBJ2-7, is DVKVTQSSRYLVKRTGEKVFLECVQDMDHENMFWYRQDPGLGLRLIYFSYDVKMKEKGDIPEGYSVSREKKERFSLILESASTNQTSMYLCASSSPGTGIYEQYFGPGTRLTVT.

The chain has TRBV6-5 and TRBJ2-1; 8 bases fit TRBD1. Trimming cost V 6 bases and J 6 bases; bases outside gene matches: 4. CDR1 and CDR2 from the germline V gene are MNHEY and SVGAGI. The CDR3 length is 13 residues. CDR3 nucleotides: TGTGCCAGCAGAAAGACAGGGGTCAATGAGCAGTTCTTC. Translation gives CASRKTGVNEQFF.

This chain links TRBV7-9 with TRBJ2-7; D is uncertain. The V gene's germline CDR1 is SEHNR and CDR2 FQNEAQ (reference sequence). Trimming stripped 5 bases from V and 3 bases from J, with 8 bases between. CDR3 size: 12 residues. This chain's CDR3 is CASSPDIYEQYF. The CDR3 DNA is TGTGCCAGCAGCCCAGACATCTACGAGCAGTACTTC.

This sequence joins TRBV2 and TRBJ2-1; tentatively, D is TRBD1 (6 bases). Trimming shortened V by 3 bases and J by 0 bases, and 12 bases separated the two germline ends. Germline CDR1 SNHLY, CDR2 FYNNEI. The CDR3 contains 16 residues. CDR3 DNA sequence: TGTGCCAGCAGTGAGACAGGCCTGAGCTCCTACAATGAGCAGTTCTTC. It yields the protein CASSETGLSSYNEQFF.

J is TRBJ1-4 and V is TRBV19, with D maybe TRBD1 (6 bases). The CDR3 spans 15 residues. Germline lookup yields CDR1 LNHDA and CDR2 SQIVND (reference sequence). Trimming stripped 5 bases from V and 2 bases from J, with 12 bases between. The CDR3 bases are TGTGCCAGTAGTCTCTCAGGGGCTACTAATGAAAAACTGTTTTTT. This encodes CASSLSGATNEKLFF.

This chain uses TRBV6-1 with TRBJ2-7; possibly TRBD2 for D (6 bases). Germline V gives CDR1 MNHNS, CDR2 SASEGT. The CDR3 runs 15 residues. Trimming took 2 bases from V and 7 from J, leaving 18 bases between them. CDR3 nucleotides: TGTGCCAGCAGTGAACACGAGGGAGGTGAGAATGAGCAGTACTTC. Translating it yields CASSEHEGGENEQYF.

The gene calls are TRBV19 and TRBJ2-7; TRBD1 matches at 9 bases. The CDR3 runs 14 residues. The ends lost 5 bases at V and 5 bases at J; junction bases unmatched: 7. Germline V gives CDR1 LNHDA, CDR2 SQIVND (reference sequence). The CDR3 sequence: CASSDGTGSDEQYF. Here the CDR3 DNA reads TGTGCCAGTAGTGACGGGACAGGGAGCGACGAGCAGTACTTC.

This chain connects TRBV28 to TRBJ1-1, with 7 nucleotides matching TRBD1. V was pared by 6 bases and J by 4 bases, with 8 bases of the junction left unmatched. Germline lookup yields CDR1 MDHEN and CDR2 SYDVKM. The CDR3 spans 14 residues. Here the CDR3 reads CASRQGQERTEAFF. The CDR3 DNA follows: TGTGCCAGCAGACAAGGACAGGAACGCACTGAAGCTTTCTTT. Supplemented by reference TRBV28 and TRBJ1-1, the full variable domain reads DVKVTQSSRYLVKRTGEKVFLECVQDMDHENMFWYRQDPGLGLRLIYFSYDVKMKEKGDIPEGYSVSREKKERFSLILESASTNQTSMYLCASRQGQERTEAFFGQGTRLTVV.

This clone was detected only once. The rearrangement joins TRBV19 to TRBJ2-7; D might be TRBD2 (7 bases). V dropped 4 bases and J dropped 1 base, with 17 bases sitting between them. CDR1 and CDR2 (germline): LNHDA, SQIVND (reference sequence). This CDR3 has 16 residues. CDR3 in DNA: TGTGCCAGTAGTAAGGGGGGGGACACCTTATCCTACGAGCAGTACTTC. Translating gives CASSKGGDTLSYEQYF.

The V gene is TRBV15, the J gene TRBJ2-2; D is undetermined. Trimming pared 0 bases from V and 13 bases from J, leaving 9 bases between. The germline V gene encodes CDR1 LNHNV and CDR2 YYDKDF (reference sequence). The CDR3 spans 12 residues. The CDR3 protein is CATSRDTAPLFF. CDR3 bases: TGTGCCACCAGCAGAGATACAGCCCCGCTGTTTTTT. Filled out from reference TRBV15 and TRBJ2-2, the complete variable domain reads DAMVIQNPRYQVTQFGKPVTLSCSQTLNHNVMYWYQQKSSQAPKLLFHYYDKDFNNEADTPDNFQSRRPNTSFCFLDIRSPGLGDTAMYLCATSRDTAPLFFGEGSRLTVL.

This rearrangement joins TRBV4-2 to TRBJ2-7; 15 bases are shared with TRBD2. V dropped 0 bases and J dropped 3; count of bases not matched to a gene: 3. The CDR3 runs 17 residues. Germline V gives CDR1 LGHNA, CDR2 YNFKEQ. CDR3 residues: CASSQDRGLAGGYEQYF. The CDR3 DNA follows: TGTGCCAGCAGCCAAGATCGGGGACTAGCGGGAGGCTACGAGCAGTACTTC.

The chain links TRBV5-4 to TRBJ2-7, with 9 positions matching TRBD2. With 2 bases clipped from V and 12 bases from J, the junction kept 9 bases outside the gene matches. Germline V lookup: CDR1 SGHNT, CDR2 YYREEE (reference sequence). The CDR3 covers 13 residues. Here the CDR3 DNA reads TGTGCCAGCAGCTTAGCGGGAGGCCCTGGTTCGTACTTC. It codes for CASSLAGGPGSYF.

The rearrangement joins TRBV2 to TRBJ2-7, with 16 bases matching TRBD2. Germline V gives CDR1 SNHLY, CDR2 FYNNEI. V shed 8 bases and J 7 bases; nucleotides not matched to a gene: 5. The CDR3 totals 14 residues. This chain's CDR3 is CASAGTSGRGEQYF. The CDR3, as DNA: TGTGCCAGCGCCGGGACTAGCGGGAGGGGTGAGCAGTACTTC.

The rearrangement uses TRBV2 and TRBJ1-2, with 8 bases matching TRBD1. Germline CDR1 is SNHLY and CDR2 is FYNNEI. Trimming removed 2 bases from V and 7 bases from J; junction bases left unmatched: 6. CDR3 size: 14 residues. As DNA, the CDR3 is TGTGCCAGCAGTGAACAGGACAGGGTCCCTGGCTACACCTTC. Translating gives CASSEQDRVPGYTF.

J is TRBJ1-3 and V is TRBV3-1 (or the pseudogene TRBV3-2), with D perhaps matching TRBD1 (6 bases). The V end was cut by 6 bases, the J end by 2 bases, with 14 bases between. This CDR3 contains 15 residues. In germline, CDR1 is LGHDT, CDR2 YNNKEL (reference sequence). CDR3 sequence: CASRSGGTTGNTIYF. CDR3 in DNA: TGTGCCAGCAGGTCGGGAGGGACAACTGGAAACACCATATATTTT.

This chain links TRBV7-9 with TRBJ2-2; 11 nucleotides match TRBD2. With V trimmed by 2 bases and J by 4 bases, 12 bases remained unmatched. The CDR3 runs 19 residues. CDR1 and CDR2 (germline): SEHNR, FQNEAQ (reference sequence). CDR3: CASSLRASGRRKTTGELFF. Written as DNA, the CDR3 is TGTGCCAGCAGCTTAAGGGCTAGCGGGAGGCGGAAAACCACCGGGGAGCTGTTTTTT.

This clone was seen a handful of times. The J gene is TRBJ2-7, the V gene TRBV10-2; tentatively, D is TRBD2 (5 bases). Trimming stripped 5 bases from V and 6 bases from J, with 26 bases between. Per the germline V gene, CDR1 is WSHSY and CDR2 is SAAADI. CDR3 length equals 17 residues. The CDR3 loop is CASSLPIPRTVGGEQYF. The CDR3 DNA follows: TGCGCCAGCAGTCTACCAATACCTCGGACTGTCGGCGGCGAGCAGTACTTC.

This sequence joins TRBV3-1 (or the pseudogene TRBV3-2) and TRBJ2-1; D gene ambiguous. Germline V lookup: CDR1 LGHDT, CDR2 YNNKEL (reference sequence). Trimming pared 4 bases from V and 4 bases from J, leaving 5 bases between. The CDR3 has 12 residues. The DNA for the CDR3 is TGTGCCAGCAGCCCCGGGTACAATGAGCAGTTCTTC. Its protein is CASSPGYNEQFF.

V usage is TRBV19 and J usage is TRBJ2-7; 10 bases fit TRBD1. The CDR3 has 16 residues. Trimming at V came to 5 bases and at J to 0 bases, leaving 7 bases not matched to a gene. Germline values: CDR1 LNHDA, CDR2 SQIVND (reference sequence). CDR3 nucleotides: TGTGCCAGTAGTGCGGACAGGGGGGGGAACTCCTACGAGCAGTACTTC. Translation: CASSADRGGNSYEQYF.

This chain connects TRBV7-9 to TRBJ2-7; D is uncertain. The ends were cut back, 5 bases at V and 3 bases at J, with 8 bases in the middle. Looked up from germline, CDR1 is SEHNR and CDR2 is FQNEAQ (reference sequence). The length of the CDR3 is 12 residues. The CDR3 DNA sequence: TGTGCCAGCAGCGAAAACAACTACGAGCAGTACTTC. Translation: CASSENNYEQYF.

The CDR3 coding sequence is TGTGCCACCAGCGGGAGGGCCGCCAATGAGCAGTTCTTC. It is translated as CATSGRAANEQFF. J is TRBJ2-1 and V is TRBV24-1, with TRBD2 identical over 8 bases. After removal of 7 bases from V and 6 bases from J, the junction contained 4 bases not matched to a gene. Germline CDR1 KGHDR, CDR2 SFDVKD. CDR3 length equals 13 residues.

J is TRBJ1-4 and V is TRBV7-9, with D uncertain. The CDR3 is 13 residues long. Germline V gene sequence: CDR1 SEHNR, CDR2 FQNEAQ (reference sequence). V shed 5 bases and J shed 5 bases, with 9 bases lying between them. The CDR3 DNA follows: TGTGCCAGCAGCCACAGCTGGAATGAAAAACTGTTTTTT. Translating gives CASSHSWNEKLFF.

The V and J genes are TRBV7-3 and TRBJ1-1; D uncertain. This CDR3 contains 18 residues. Germline V gives CDR1 SGHTA, CDR2 FQGTGA. V lost 2 bases to trimming and J lost 1 base, with 20 bases between them. The CDR3 bases are TGTGCCAGCAGCTTACGTGGAGGCGGCGCGGGTCAGAACACTGAAGCTTTCTTT. Translating gives CASSLRGGGAGQNTEAFF.

This rearrangement joins TRBV19 to TRBJ2-1, with 7 bases that match TRBD2. Germline assignment: CDR1 LNHDA and CDR2 SQIVND (reference sequence). The V segment lost 4 bases and the J segment 0 bases; nucleotides outside the gene matches: 3. This CDR3 has 15 residues. The CDR3 DNA reads as TGTGCCAGTAGTACGGTAGCGGGCTCCTACAATGAGCAGTTCTTC. It codes for CASSTVAGSYNEQFF.

The chain recombines TRBV7-2 with TRBJ2-7; 8 bases are shared with TRBD1. This CDR3 spans 16 amino acids. From germline, CDR1 is SGHTA and CDR2 FQGNSA. The J segment lost 7 bases and the V segment lost 2 bases, leaving 13 bases of the junction unmatched. The CDR3 DNA sequence: TGTGCCAGCAGCTTAAAAGCAGGGGGCCTTTTGGGTGAGCAGTACTTC. The encoded protein is CASSLKAGGLLGEQYF. Drawing the rest from reference TRBV7-2 and TRBJ2-7, the complete variable domain is GAGVSQSPSNKVTEKGKDVELRCDPISGHTALYWYRQSLGQGLEFLIYFQGNSAPDKSGLPSDRFSAERTGGSVSTLTIQRTQQEDSAVYLCASSLKAGGLLGEQYFGPGTRLTVT.

V is TRBV5-1 and J is TRBJ2-5; tentatively, D is TRBD2 (6 bases). Trimming removed 4 bases at V and 2 bases at J, with 18 bases between. The CDR3 consists of 16 residues. Germline CDR1 SGHRS, CDR2 YFSETQ. The CDR3 coding sequence is TGCGCCAGCAGCCTTGGGATCAGGAGGGCTCAAGAGACCCAGTACTTC. It codes for CASSLGIRRAQETQYF.

This chain joins TRBV28 and TRBJ1-4, with D uncertain. Trimming pared 3 bases from V and 0 bases from J, leaving 5 bases between. The CDR3 has 14 amino acids. CDR1 and CDR2 (germline): MDHEN, SYDVKM. The CDR3 sequence: CASSFSATNEKLFF. The DNA for the CDR3 is TGTGCCAGCAGTTTCAGTGCAACTAATGAAAAACTGTTTTTT.